The rows below give T cell receptor beta chains drawn from one sample of a study of blood T cell repertoires in COVID-19. Profiling relied on immunoSEQ multiplex PCR, and the TCRdb table lists in-frame clones only, not all of them. The sample has some 260,000 clones, around nine tenths seen once. The sample consisted of peripheral blood. These TCRs come from a woman in her 70s with COVID-19, enrolled during active disease. CDR3s include the opening cysteine and the closing phenylalanine or tryptophan. D genes are given only for firm matches. Not all rows give a size; the values are once, few, many and, for expanded clones, a class.

D gene	clone size	V gene	J gene	CDR3 protein	CDR3 DNA
TRBD1	few	TRBV5-1	TRBJ2-3	CASSLGRDSFTDTQYF	TGCGCCAGCAGCTTGGGTAGGGACAGCTTCACAGATACGCAGTATTTT
TRBD1	.	TRBV5-4	TRBJ1-3	CASSTRDRETGNTIYF	TGTGCCAGCAGTACAAGGGACAGGGAAACTGGAAACACCATATATTTT
.	.	TRBV5-1	TRBJ2-7	CASSLRDMTGSNEQYF	TGCGCCAGCAGCCTCCGTGACATGACAGGTAGCAACGAGCAGTACTTC
.	.	TRBV18	TRBJ1-1	CASSPGQPNTEAFF	TGTGCCAGCTCACCAGGACAGCCGAACACTGAAGCTTTCTTT
.	.	TRBV7-2	TRBJ1-6	CASSPHFSSYNSPLHF	TGTGCCAGCAGCCCTCACTTTAGCTCCTATAATTCACCCCTCCACTTT
TRBD2	.	TRBV4-1	TRBJ2-3	CASRPGGITDTQYF	TGCGCCAGCCGACCGGGAGGGATCACAGATACGCAGTATTTT
.	.	TRBV3-1/TRBV3-2	TRBJ2-7	CASSQGGTAYEQYF	TGTGCCAGCAGCCAAGGCGGGACCGCCTACGAGCAGTACTTC
TRBD2	.	TRBV28	TRBJ2-7	CASRHQKSGRGWYEQYF	TGTGCCAGCAGACATCAAAAAAGCGGGAGAGGATGGTACGAGCAGTACTTC
.	once	TRBV28	TRBJ1-2	CASRTGQAFYGYTF	TGTGCCAGCAGGACCGGCCAGGCTTTCTATGGCTACACCTTC
TRBD1	.	TRBV18	TRBJ1-4	CASSPSTGGDEKLFF	TGTGCCAGCTCACCTTCGACAGGGGGGGATGAAAAACTGTTTTTT
.	.	TRBV7-2	TRBJ1-1	CASSLEVRGEAFF	TGTGCCAGCAGCTTAGAGGTTCGGGGTGAAGCTTTCTTT
TRBD1	.	TRBV6-6	TRBJ1-2	CASSYPQGVDDGYTF	TGTGCCAGCAGTTATCCGCAGGGGGTGGACGATGGCTACACCTTC
.	.	TRBV7-9	TRBJ2-5	CASSSDRSMKTQYF	TGTGCCAGCAGCTCCGACAGGAGCATGAAGACCCAGTACTTC
TRBD2	.	TRBV6-1	TRBJ2-7	CASSERGLAGEEYF	TGTGCCAGCAGTGAACGGGGACTAGCGGGAGAGGAGTACTTC
.	.	TRBV4-1	TRBJ1-4	CASSRTRQFSNEKLFF	TGCGCCAGCAGCCGTACCCGACAGTTCTCTAATGAAAAACTGTTTTTT
TRBD2	.	TRBV18	TRBJ2-1	CASHPAGAFSNEQFF	TGTGCCAGCCACCCAGCGGGAGCTTTTTCGAATGAGCAGTTCTTC
.	.	TRBV2	TRBJ1-2	CASSINYGYTF	TGTGCCAGCAGTATAAACTATGGCTACACCTTC
.	.	TRBV28	TRBJ1-3	CTSSLENSGNTIYF	TGTACCAGCAGTTTAGAGAACTCTGGAAACACCATATATTTT
.	.	TRBV28	TRBJ1-2	CASSFGGGPWYGYTF	TGTGCCAGCAGTTTTGGCGGGGGCCCCTGGTATGGCTACACCTTC
.	.	TRBV11-2	TRBJ2-7	CASSLAAGVGEQYF	TGTGCCAGCAGCTTAGCCGCTGGAGTGGGCGAGCAGTACTTC
TRBD1	.	TRBV19	TRBJ1-1	CASSQGVRTEAFF	TGTGCCAGTAGCCAGGGGGTCCGCACTGAAGCTTTCTTT
.	.	TRBV19	TRBJ1-5	CASTRDSVNQPQHF	TGTGCCAGTACTCGTGACAGCGTCAATCAGCCCCAGCATTTT
.	.	TRBV4-2	TRBJ1-4	CASSQVRGWEKLFF	TGTGCCAGCAGCCAAGTCCGGGGATGGGAAAAACTGTTTTTT
TRBD1	.	TRBV6-5	TRBJ1-2	CASSYSRGQGYGYTF	TGTGCCAGCAGTTACTCGAGGGGACAGGGCTATGGCTACACCTTC
.	.	TRBV30	TRBJ1-5	CAWSAPPQGVGQPQHF	TGTGCCTGGAGTGCCCCTCCCCAGGGTGTGGGTCAGCCCCAGCATTTT